These 29 T cell receptor beta chains were sequenced from one sample in a study of blood T cells in healthy people across ages. Then a second PCR, running about 6 to 11 cycles, was carried out with a sample-barcoded 5' primer and a J-beta primer mix. TCRdb independently ran MiXCR on the 5' RACE reads; one entry per CDR3 protein. The sample records under 2,000,000 distinct CDR3 sequences, roughly 50% being singletons. Sequencing was performed on blood. Receptors were obtained from a woman aged 40 to 50 in good health.

This chain links TRBV6-5 with TRBJ2-3, with 9 bases lining up with TRBD1. Per the germline V gene, CDR1 is MNHEY and CDR2 is SVGAGI. The CDR3 loop spans 17 amino acids. Unmatched junction bases numbered 6, after V lost 1 base and J lost 1 base. Here the CDR3 DNA reads TGTGCCAGCAGTTACTTTAAGGGGACAGGGCGCACAGATACGCAGTATTTT. Amino acid sequence: CASSYFKGTGRTDTQYF.

V usage is TRBV2 and J usage is TRBJ1-2; a possible D gene is TRBD1 (6 bases). V was pared by 6 bases and J by 3 bases, with 14 bases between. The CDR3 runs to 14 residues. Germline-derived CDR1 and CDR2 are SNHLY and FYNNEI. The CDR3 region is CASRATGRDYGYTF. Written as DNA, the CDR3 is TGTGCCAGCAGAGCGACAGGAAGGGACTATGGCTACACCTTC.

The sample holds many counts of this clonotype. The rearrangement links TRBV10-3 to TRBJ2-1; TRBD2 is a possible D gene (6 bases). Germline V gene sequence: CDR1 ENHRY, CDR2 SYGVKD. The CDR3 has 16 amino acids. V was pared by 1 base and J by 4 bases, with 14 bases between. The CDR3: CAISELGGAQYNEQFF. The CDR3 DNA sequence: TGTGCCATCAGTGAGTTGGGGGGTGCACAGTACAATGAGCAGTTCTTC.

Worth noting for this clonotype: A much larger clone sits a single nucleotide away, making a read error possible. V and J are TRBV28 and TRBJ1-1; D ambiguous. The CDR3 has 14 residues. CDR1 MDHEN and CDR2 SYDVKM come from the germline V gene. The V end was cut by 3 bases, the J end by 1 base, with 9 bases between. Here the CDR3 reads CASSLTLPNTEAFF. CDR3 DNA: TGTGCCAGCAGTTTGACCCTTCCGAACACTGAAGCTTTCTTT.

The chain joins TRBV7-2 to TRBJ1-6; 8 bases are a match to TRBD1. The CDR3 extends over 15 amino acids. The germline CDR1 and CDR2 sequences are SGHTA and FQGNSA. V trimming: 4 bases; J trimming: 7 bases; junction bases outside the gene matches: 6. The CDR3 DNA is TGTGCCAGCAGCTACCGGACAGGGCCGAATTCACCCCTCCACTTT. It translates to CASSYRTGPNSPLHF.

This clonotype has just a few counts. This sequence joins TRBV20-1 and TRBJ2-7; maybe TRBD2 (5 bases). Trimming took off 4 bases at V and 2 bases at J, with 18 bases between the two ends. This CDR3 is 15 amino acids long. Germline assignment: CDR1 DFQATT and CDR2 SNEGSKA (reference sequence). This CDR3 reads CSAILSDWYTYEQYF. CDR3 DNA sequence: TGCAGTGCTATTTTATCGGACTGGTATACCTACGAGCAGTACTTC.

The chain recombines TRBV12-3 or TRBV12-4 with TRBJ2-5; 8 positions agree with TRBD2. The CDR3 runs to 16 residues. V trimming: 3 bases; J trimming: 2 bases; junction bases outside the gene matches: 8. CDR3 loop: CASSLARGVSQETQYF. Here the CDR3 DNA reads TGTGCCAGCAGTTTGGCGCGGGGGGTTTCACAAGAGACCCAGTACTTC.

This chain uses TRBV2 with TRBJ2-4; the match to TRBD2 covers 7 bases. The J call may not be correct, given that the DNA end is closer to TRBJ2-7. Germline V lookup: CDR1 SNHLY, CDR2 FYNNEI. This CDR3 comprises 14 residues. The CDR3 here is CASKRPGLDYEQYF. DNA for the CDR3: TGTGCCAGCAAACGACCTGGACTAGACTACGAGCAGTACTTC.

The V gene is TRBV6-2 or TRBV6-3, the J gene TRBJ1-5; no definite D call. Trimming removed 2 bases at V and 4 bases at J, with 12 bases between. The CDR3 loop spans 15 amino acids. From germline, CDR1 is MNHEY and CDR2 SVGEGT. CDR3: CASSYERQENQPQHF. The CDR3 nucleotides are TGTGCCAGCAGTTACGAGAGGCAGGAGAATCAGCCCCAGCATTTT.

The CDR3 is CASSKAGQGFDEQYF. CDR3 coding DNA: TGTGCCAGCTCCAAGGCGGGACAGGGGTTCGACGAGCAGTACTTC. The J gene is TRBJ2-7, the V gene TRBV18; 10 bases map to TRBD1. V lost 6 bases and J lost 5; bases outside the gene matches: 10. This CDR3 region has 15 residues. Germline V gene lookup returns CDR1 KGHSH and CDR2 LQKENI.

V and J are TRBV6-2 or TRBV6-3 and TRBJ2-5; D is possibly TRBD2 (6 bases). This CDR3 comprises 13 residues. CDR1 and CDR2 (germline): MNHEY, SVGEGT. V was pared by 5 bases and J by 6 bases, with 13 bases between. CDR3 region: CASSASGRKTQYF. The CDR3 coding sequence is TGTGCCAGCAGTGCGTCGGGGAGGAAGACCCAGTACTTC.

This clonotype was observed a handful of times. The gene calls are TRBV7-2 and TRBJ2-6; D is ambiguous. The ends were cut back, 7 bases at V and 0 bases at J, with 7 bases in the middle. CDR3 length: 14 amino acids. Germline CDR1 reads SGHTA; CDR2 reads FQGNSA. CDR3 in amino acids: CASTLDSGANVLTF. CDR3 coding DNA: TGTGCCAGCACCCTGGACTCTGGGGCCAACGTCCTGACTTTC.

V usage is TRBV20-1 and J usage is TRBJ1-5, with D unclear. There are 12 residues in the CDR3. Germline CDR1 is DFQATT and CDR2 is SNEGSKA (reference sequence). Trimming left V 0 bases short and J 11 bases short, with 11 bases between. CDR3 loop: CSARDWGLAQHF. In DNA form, the CDR3 reads TGCAGTGCTAGAGATTGGGGTTTGGCCCAGCATTTT.

The chain carries TRBV20-1 and TRBJ1-5; no reliable D call. V was clipped by 6 bases and J by 2 bases, with 29 bases between them. Germline values: CDR1 DFQATT, CDR2 SNEGSKA (reference sequence). The CDR3 loop spans 19 amino acids. DNA for the CDR3: TGCAGTGCGTTTTCGCGGCTATCGAGGGAGAACGGGGGCAATCAGCCCCAGCATTTT. This gives the protein CSAFSRLSRENGGNQPQHF.

Only a few counts were recorded for this clonotype. Here the CDR3 reads CASSSRAKNIQYF. The CDR3 DNA sequence: TGTGCCAGCAGTTCTAGAGCCAAAAACATTCAGTACTTC. The chain recombines TRBV6-5 with TRBJ2-4, with D hard to call. The germline V gene has CDR1 MNHEY and CDR2 SVGAGI. Trimming took off 4 bases at V and 0 bases at J, with 4 bases between the two ends. The CDR3 spans 13 residues.

This chain uses TRBV6-5 with TRBJ1-6; a weak D match, TRBD1 (5 bases). This CDR3 comprises 16 residues. Germline V gene data show CDR1 as MNHEY and CDR2 as SVGAGI. V lost 0 bases and J 5 bases, leaving 11 bases between the germline ends. CDR3 DNA: TGTGCCAGCAGTTACTCGCCAGGGTGGAATAATTCACCCCTCCACTTT. It yields the protein CASSYSPGWNNSPLHF.

The chain combines TRBV5-1 with TRBJ2-1; D not resolved. The germline gives CDR1 SGHRS, CDR2 YFSETQ. The V and J ends lost 3 bases and 8 bases respectively, with 21 bases between them. The CDR3 loop spans 16 amino acids. CDR3 nucleotide sequence: TGCGCCAGCAGCTCTACTCCGGGCTACGGGTTCGATGAGCAGTTCTTC. Residues: CASSSTPGYGFDEQFF.

This clonotype was detected many times. The junction departs from the called germline gene at one end, perhaps through a read error. The J gene is TRBJ2-1, the V gene TRBV5-1; D remains ambiguous. CDR1 and CDR2 (germline): SGHRS, YFSETQ. The CDR3 extends over 12 amino acids. The CDR3 sequence is CASSLRLDEQFF. The CDR3 DNA is TGTGCCAGCAGCTTGAGGTTGGATGAGCAGTTCTTC.

The chain employs TRBV11-2 and TRBJ2-5, with 8 bases identical to TRBD1. V gave up 4 bases and J gave up 5 bases; unmatched junction bases: 12. The CDR3 has 16 amino acids. Germline V gene lookup returns CDR1 SGHAT and CDR2 FQNNGV. The CDR3 region is CASSSLDTTGAETQYF. DNA for the CDR3: TGTGCCAGCAGCTCCCTTGACACGACAGGGGCTGAGACCCAGTACTTC.

The chain carries TRBV6-2 or TRBV6-3 and TRBJ2-5, with D unresolved. There are 13 residues in the CDR3. The V end was cut by 6 bases, the J end by 7 bases, with 15 bases between. Germline V gene data show CDR1 as MNHEY and CDR2 as SVGEGT. CDR3: CASSLGNPRTQYF. CDR3 bases: TGTGCCAGCAGCCTGGGCAATCCGCGGACCCAGTACTTC.

The rearrangement joins TRBV4-3 to TRBJ2-3, with a possible D match to TRBD1 (6 bases). From germline, CDR1 is LGHNA and CDR2 YSLEER. CDR3 length equals 14 residues. Trimming removed 3 bases at V and 3 bases at J, with 10 bases between. DNA for the CDR3: TGCGCCAGCAGCCAGACAGGTGTGACAGATACGCAGTATTTT. Amino acids: CASSQTGVTDTQYF.

The chain has TRBV7-6 and TRBJ2-6, with D perhaps TRBD2 (6 bases). The CDR3 is 16 amino acids. The V gene's germline CDR1 is SGHVS and CDR2 FNYEAQ. Trimming removed 0 bases at V and 2 bases at J, with 8 bases between. The CDR3 loop reads CASSLAEGAGANVLTF. As DNA, the CDR3 is TGTGCCAGCAGCTTAGCGGAGGGCGCTGGGGCCAACGTCCTGACTTTC.

The chain carries TRBV4-3 and TRBJ2-4; TRBD2 matches at 12 bases. Germline V gene data show CDR1 as LGHNA and CDR2 as YSLEER. V lost 0 bases and J lost 0; bases outside the gene matches: 12. The CDR3 spans 21 residues. The CDR3 sequence: CASSQDFRGLAGGLAKNIQYF. CDR3 bases: TGCGCCAGCAGCCAAGATTTTCGAGGGCTAGCGGGGGGGTTAGCCAAAAACATTCAGTACTTC.

This clonotype appeared a few times. This rearrangement joins TRBV12-3 or TRBV12-4 to TRBJ1-2; 8 positions agree with TRBD1. J was trimmed by 6 bases and V by 7 bases; bases with no gene match: 7. CDR3 length: 13 residues. DNA of the CDR3: TGTGCCAGCAACCCCACAGGGGGAGATGGCTACACCTTC. Translating gives CASNPTGGDGYTF.

This chain joins TRBV6-2 or TRBV6-3 and TRBJ2-4, with TRBD2 matching 14 bases. Unmatched junction bases numbered 8, after V lost 4 bases and J lost 9 bases. CDR3 length: 16 amino acids. The germline CDR1 and CDR2 sequences are MNHEY and SVGEGT. The CDR3 protein is CASSSGLAGARGIQYF. CDR3 nucleotides: TGTGCCAGCAGTTCGGGACTAGCGGGGGCTCGGGGCATTCAGTACTTC.

The chain links TRBV20-1 to TRBJ1-5; 9 bases line up with TRBD1. Germline V CDR1 and CDR2: DFQATT, SNEGSKA (reference sequence). The J segment lost 0 bases and the V segment lost 0 bases, leaving 3 bases of the junction unmatched. The CDR3 runs to 16 residues. The CDR3 protein is CSARDRQGGSNQPQHF. The CDR3 nucleotides read TGCAGTGCTAGAGATAGACAGGGGGGTAGCAATCAGCCCCAGCATTTT.

This clonotype has a handful of counts. V is TRBV4-2 and J is TRBJ1-1; no definite D call. The V gene lost 1 base and the J gene lost 2 bases, with 8 bases spanning the gap. The CDR3 has 14 residues. Germline values: CDR1 LGHNA, CDR2 YNFKEQ. This CDR3 is CASSQVASNTEAFF. The CDR3 nucleotides are TGTGCCAGCAGCCAAGTAGCCAGCAACACTGAAGCTTTCTTT.

The rearrangement links TRBV10-3 to TRBJ2-5; the D gene is possibly TRBD2 (7 bases). V lost 2 bases, J lost 11 bases, and 12 bases lay in between. Germline loops: CDR1 ENHRY, CDR2 SYGVKD. This CDR3 region has 12 residues. CDR3 protein: CAISEDRREQYF. CDR3 coding DNA: TGTGCCATCAGTGAGGACAGGCGGGAGCAGTACTTC.

There are a few counts of this clonotype. The rearrangement uses TRBV4-2 and TRBJ2-1; 9 nucleotides line up with TRBD2. The CDR3 is 14 amino acids. V was pared by 5 bases and J by 5 bases, with 4 bases of the junction left unmatched. The V gene's germline CDR1 is LGHNA and CDR2 YNFKEQ. The CDR3 protein is CASSWIAGDNEQFF. CDR3 DNA sequence: TGTGCCAGCAGCTGGATAGCGGGGGACAATGAGCAGTTCTTC.